These 10 T cell receptor beta chains were sequenced from one sample in a study of T cells in Graves' hyperthyroidism and ophthalmopathy. TCR beta CDR3 regions were amplified from RNA transcripts. The HTBI primer set drove a first-round RT-PCR of the TCR CDR3. TCRdb redid the calling of the multiplex PCR reads with MiXCR, one entry per CDR3 protein. The sample holds under 350,000 distinct CDR3 sequences, 15% to 20% seen once. Sequencing used blood. These receptors all stem from a woman aged 50 to 60 with Graves' hyperthyroidism.

In this sample, this clonotype turned up a few times. This chain joins TRBV6-6 and TRBJ1-1; unclear D gene. CDR1 and CDR2 (germline): MNHNY, SVGAGI (reference sequence). The CDR3 contains 13 residues. V was shortened by 2 bases and J by 1 base, with 5 bases between the two germline ends. The CDR3 sequence: CASSYGGNTEAFF. Here the CDR3 DNA reads TGTGCCAGCAGTTACGGCGGGAACACTGAAGCTTTCTTT.

The table lists this clonotype with a few counts. The chain links TRBV4-2 to TRBJ2-7; D is uncertain. The germline gives CDR1 LGHNA, CDR2 YNFKEQ. This CDR3 comprises 13 residues. V shed 0 bases and J shed 7 bases, with 10 bases lying between them. DNA for the CDR3: TGTGCCAGCAGCCAAGATCTTTTTGCGGAGCAGTACTTC. It translates to CASSQDLFAEQYF.

A few counts support this clonotype. The rearrangement joins TRBV24-1 to TRBJ1-5, with D tentatively TRBD1 (5 bases). The CDR3 loop spans 16 amino acids. CDR1 is KGHDR, CDR2 SFDVKD, per germline. V lost 3 bases and J lost 1, with 12 bases in between. CDR3 sequence reads: CATSDRDSQSNQPQHF. Here the CDR3 DNA reads TGTGCCACCAGTGATCGGGACTCCCAAAGCAATCAGCCCCAGCATTTT.

The V call is TRBV5-1, the J call TRBJ2-1, with D tentatively TRBD2 (6 bases). Deletions cut 4 bases from V and 6 bases from J, with 17 bases between. The germline gives CDR1 SGHRS, CDR2 YFSETQ. The CDR3 is 15 residues long. In DNA form, the CDR3 reads TGCGCCAGCAGCCAGGCTCTGCGGGACCCCAATGAGCAGTTCTTC. Its protein product is CASSQALRDPNEQFF.

In DNA, the CDR3 is TGTGCCAGTAGTACAGGGGGCCACGCCAAAAACATTCAGTACTTC. Amino acids: CASSTGGHAKNIQYF. This rearrangement joins TRBV19 to TRBJ2-4; TRBD1 agrees at 8 bases. The CDR3 loop spans 15 amino acids. The V and J ends lost 4 bases and 1 base, in that order; junction bases with no gene match: 3. Germline-derived CDR1 and CDR2 are LNHDA and SQIVND (reference sequence). Full variable domain (missing parts from reference TRBV19 and TRBJ2-4): DGGITQSPKYLFRKEGQNVTLSCEQNLNHDAMYWYRQDPGQGLRLIYYSQIVNDFQKGDIAEGYSVSREKKESFPLTVTSAQKNPTAFYLCASSTGGHAKNIQYFGAGTRLSVL.

The chain recombines TRBV7-8 with TRBJ1-5; the match to TRBD1 covers 9 bases. J lost 7 bases, V lost 6 bases, and 10 bases had no gene match. Germline assignment: CDR1 SGHVS and CDR2 FQNEAQ. The CDR3 is made up of 15 amino acids. DNA of the CDR3: TGTGCCAGCAGGGAAACCGGGACAGGGAGCCAGCCCCAGCATTTT. Amino acid sequence: CASRETGTGSQPQHF. The full variable domain, completed using reference TRBV7-8 and TRBJ1-5, is GAGVSQSPRYKVAKRGQDVALRCDPISGHVSLFWYQQALGQGPEFLTYFQNEAQLDKSGLPSDRFFAERPEGSVSTLKIQRTQQEDSAVYLCASRETGTGSQPQHFGDGTRLSIL.

The J gene is TRBJ1-1, the V gene TRBV6-1, with D possibly TRBD1 on 6 matching bases. CDR1 is MNHNS and CDR2 is SASEGT in the germline V gene. The CDR3 covers 16 residues. V dropped 5 bases and J dropped 5 bases, with 21 bases sitting between them. In nucleotides, the CDR3 is TGTGCCAGCAGTCCGAACGGGGGGGCCGGAGCAACTGAAGCTTTCTTT. Translating gives CASSPNGGAGATEAFF.

Remarks on this clonotype: The germline gene is not matched at one end of the junction; a read error may be the cause. The chain has TRBV5-1 and TRBJ2-1, with 7 bases that match TRBD1. CDR1 is SGHRS, CDR2 YFSETQ, per germline. The length of the CDR3 is 18 residues. The CDR3 bases are TGTGCCAGCAGCGAGGAACCGGGACCACAGGGGCCAGGGGGTGAGCAGTTCTTC. Translated, it gives CASSEEPGPQGPGGEQFF.

The J gene is TRBJ1-4, the V gene TRBV7-2; D perhaps matches TRBD1 (6 bases). In germline, CDR1 is SGHTA, CDR2 FQGNSA. V lost 3 bases to trimming and J lost 4 bases, with 12 bases between them. CDR3 length equals 15 residues. CDR3 in amino acids: CASSLRQALNEKLFF. DNA for the CDR3: TGTGCCAGCAGCTTGCGACAGGCCCTTAATGAAAAACTGTTTTTT.

This clonotype showed up just a few times. The V and J genes are TRBV24-1 and TRBJ2-5; 8 nucleotides line up with TRBD2. V dropped 4 bases and J dropped 4; count of bases not matched to a gene: 7. The V gene's germline CDR1 is KGHDR and CDR2 SFDVKD. The CDR3 spans 15 residues. CDR3 sequence reads: CATSDSGRGGETQYF. Here the CDR3 DNA reads TGTGCCACCAGTGACTCCGGGAGGGGTGGAGAGACCCAGTACTTC.